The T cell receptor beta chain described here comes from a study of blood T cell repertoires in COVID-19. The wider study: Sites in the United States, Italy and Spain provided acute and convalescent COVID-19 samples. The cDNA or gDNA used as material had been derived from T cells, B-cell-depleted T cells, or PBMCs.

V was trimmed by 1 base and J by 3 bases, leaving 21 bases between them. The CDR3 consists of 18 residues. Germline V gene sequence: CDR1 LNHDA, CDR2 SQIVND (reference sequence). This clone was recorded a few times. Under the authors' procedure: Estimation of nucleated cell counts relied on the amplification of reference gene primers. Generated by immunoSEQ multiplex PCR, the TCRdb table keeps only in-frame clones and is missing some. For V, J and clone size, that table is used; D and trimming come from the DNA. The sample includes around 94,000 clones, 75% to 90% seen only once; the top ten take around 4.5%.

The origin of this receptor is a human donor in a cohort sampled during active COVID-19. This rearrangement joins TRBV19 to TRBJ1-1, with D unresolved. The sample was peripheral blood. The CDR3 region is CASSIVNPGVTFYTEAFF. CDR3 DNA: TGTGCCAGTAGTATAGTCAACCCGGGAGTCACCTTTTACACTGAAGCTTTCTTT.